The 21 T cell receptor beta chains in this list originate from one sample, sequenced in a study of immune evolution from preneoplasia to lung adenocarcinoma. Method: immunoSEQ multiplex PCR; TCRdb's copy keeps in-frame clones and lacks some. This table holds 6,000 to 9,000 clones, over 75% found once. Specimen: FFPE minimally invasive lung adenocarcinoma tissue. All receptors come from a person older than 75 with lung adenocarcinoma.

The genes are TRBV15 and TRBJ1-1; D possibly corresponds to TRBD1 (6 bases). The CDR3 contains 15 residues. Trimming took off 4 bases at V and 0 bases at J, with 12 bases between the two ends. Germline V gene data show CDR1 as LNHNV and CDR2 as YYDKDF (reference sequence). The CDR3 DNA is TGTGCCACCAGCAAAACCCAGGGGATGAACACTGAAGCTTTCTTT. Translation gives CATSKTQGMNTEAFF.

This clone was recorded only once. The J gene is TRBJ2-1, the V gene TRBV19, with D unresolved. Germline V gene lookup returns CDR1 LNHDA and CDR2 SQIVND (reference sequence). V was shortened by 5 bases and J by 10 bases, with 12 bases between the two germline ends. This CDR3 region has 12 residues. CDR3 DNA sequence: TGTGCCAGTAGTGTCCTCCTCGGGGAGCAGTTCTTC. Translating it yields CASSVLLGEQFF.

The genes are TRBV5-1 and TRBJ2-3; D unresolved. Germline assignment: CDR1 SGHRS and CDR2 YFSETQ. V lost 6 bases to trimming and J lost 5 bases, with 16 bases between them. This CDR3 has 14 residues. The chain's CDR3 is CASNPLGARDTQYF. CDR3 DNA sequence: TGCGCCAGCAACCCCCTGGGTGCCAGAGATACGCAGTATTTT.

The genes are TRBV11-1 and TRBJ1-1, with TRBD1 matching over 11 bases. This CDR3 is 15 amino acids long. Germline V CDR1 and CDR2: SGHAT, FQDESV (reference sequence). V trimming: 5 bases; J trimming: 5 bases; junction bases outside the gene matches: 7. CDR3 nucleotide sequence: TGTGCCAGCAGCCCCCTTGGACAGGGGGCTACTGAAGCTTTCTTT. Protein sequence: CASSPLGQGATEAFF.

J is TRBJ2-7 and V is TRBV6-6; 12 bases are shared with TRBD2. J was trimmed by 0 bases and V by 6 bases; bases with no gene match: 3. The CDR3 length is 15 residues. CDR1 and CDR2 from the germline V gene are MNHNY and SVGAGI (reference sequence). CDR3 coding DNA: TGTGCCAGCAGCCGGACTAGCGGGACCTCCTACGAGCAGTACTTC. It is translated as CASSRTSGTSYEQYF.

The chain employs TRBV4-3 and TRBJ2-1; a weak D match, TRBD2 (6 bases). Germline V gene data show CDR1 as LGHNA and CDR2 as YSLEER. This CDR3 comprises 13 residues. The V and J ends lost 0 bases and 9 bases respectively, with 9 bases between them. DNA of the CDR3: TGCGCCAGCAGCCAAGATTTGGAGGGTGAGCAGTTCTTC. Its translation: CASSQDLEGEQFF.

The V gene is TRBV6-5, the J gene TRBJ2-7, with TRBD1 as a possible D gene (6 bases). Germline lookup yields CDR1 MNHEY and CDR2 SVGAGI. V was shortened by 7 bases and J by 7 bases, with 11 bases between the two germline ends. The CDR3 spans 11 residues. CDR3 residues: CASKRTDEQYF. CDR3 sequence (DNA): TGTGCCAGCAAAAGGACAGATGAGCAGTACTTC.

This clone has only one observation. The chain joins TRBV27 to TRBJ1-5; weak D call: TRBD1 (5 bases). This CDR3 is built from 15 residues. Germline V gene sequence: CDR1 MNHEY, CDR2 SMNVEV (reference sequence). V was cut by 4 bases and J by 0 bases, with 10 bases left in between. CDR3 loop: CASSSGKYSNQPQHF. The CDR3 DNA follows: TGTGCCAGCAGTTCAGGGAAATATAGCAATCAGCCCCAGCATTTT.

In its sample, this clone was seen a few times. The rearrangement uses TRBV11-3 and TRBJ2-2; TRBD2 is a possible D gene (5 bases). The CDR3 is made up of 14 amino acids. Trimming cost V 2 bases and J 6 bases, with 10 bases left between them. From germline, CDR1 is SGHNT and CDR2 YENEEA. CDR3 sequence: CASSLKSGAGELFF. The CDR3 nucleotides are TGTGCCAGCAGCTTAAAGAGCGGCGCCGGGGAGCTGTTTTTT.

The chain is built from TRBV6-5 and TRBJ1-2; TRBD1 might be the D (5 bases). The V gene lost 6 bases and the J gene lost 0 bases, with 11 bases spanning the gap. CDR1 MNHEY and CDR2 SVGAGI come from the germline V gene. The CDR3 contains 14 residues. The CDR3 bases are TGTGCCAGCAGACCACAGGCATCTAACTATGGCTACACCTTC. Amino acids: CASRPQASNYGYTF.

In its sample, this clone was seen a few times. The chain couples TRBV28 to TRBJ2-7; the D gene is possibly TRBD2 (6 bases). The CDR3 consists of 13 residues. Germline loops: CDR1 MDHEN, CDR2 SYDVKM. V was shortened by 4 bases and J by 0 bases, with 7 bases between the two germline ends. CDR3 bases: TGTGCCAGCAGTTCGACTAGCTCCTACGAGCAGTACTTC. Translated, it gives CASSSTSSYEQYF.

The chain has TRBV14 and TRBJ2-1; D unclear. V lost 3 bases, J lost 4 bases, and 16 bases lay in between. This CDR3 is 16 amino acids long. In germline, CDR1 is SGHDN, CDR2 FVKESK. In nucleotides, the CDR3 is TGTGCCAGCAGCCATAGCAGCGTAATATTTTACAATGAGCAGTTCTTC. Translated: CASSHSSVIFYNEQFF.

This chain uses TRBV4-3 with TRBJ2-1; D ambiguous. Germline V gene data show CDR1 as LGHNA and CDR2 as YSLEER. The CDR3 contains 15 residues. With 1 base removed from V and 12 bases from J, the gap between germline ends came to 19 bases. The CDR3 sequence is CASSQGLSPPSGQFF. For the CDR3, the DNA is TGCGCCAGCAGCCAAGGGCTTTCGCCCCCCTCGGGGCAGTTCTTC.

J is TRBJ2-6 and V is TRBV7-2; possibly TRBD1 for D (6 bases). V lost 6 bases and J lost 0, with 12 bases in between. The CDR3 contains 16 residues. CDR1 SGHTA and CDR2 FQGNSA come from the germline V gene. CDR3 region: CASSGQLLSGANVLTF. In nucleotides, the CDR3 is TGTGCCAGCAGTGGACAGCTCCTCTCTGGGGCCAACGTCCTGACTTTC.

The gene calls are TRBV9 and TRBJ2-7; D gene uncertain. V lost 0 bases to trimming and J lost 2 bases, with 9 bases between them. The CDR3 has 14 residues. Germline CDR1 is SGDLS and CDR2 is YYNGEE. In DNA form, the CDR3 reads TGTGCCAGCAGCGTAGATCCTGATACCTACGAGCAGTACTTC. It codes for CASSVDPDTYEQYF.

J is TRBJ2-2 and V is TRBV28; TRBD1 might be the D (6 bases). In germline, CDR1 is MDHEN, CDR2 SYDVKM. CDR3 length: 15 residues. Trimming took 10 bases from V and 2 from J, leaving 17 bases between them. This CDR3 reads CATGPGQTNTGELFF. The CDR3 DNA follows: TGTGCCACCGGACCGGGACAAACTAACACCGGGGAGCTGTTTTTT.

This clone has only a few counts. The chain has TRBV11-2 and TRBJ2-5, with a possible D match to TRBD1 (5 bases). Trimming cost V 2 bases and J 5 bases, with 12 bases left between them. CDR3 length equals 14 residues. CDR1 SGHAT and CDR2 FQNNGV come from the germline V gene. The CDR3 here is CASSLLLGPETQYF. CDR3 DNA: TGTGCCAGCAGCTTACTGTTGGGGCCGGAGACCCAGTACTTC.

The V call is TRBV5-1, the J call TRBJ1-3, with D possibly matching TRBD1 (6 bases). The germline V gene has CDR1 SGHRS and CDR2 YFSETQ. This CDR3 is built from 14 residues. The germline V and J ends were trimmed by 3 bases and 2 bases, with 9 bases remaining between them. The chain's CDR3 is CASSSTGTGNTIYF. CDR3 DNA sequence: TGCGCCAGCAGCTCGACAGGTACTGGAAACACCATATATTTT.

The rearrangement uses TRBV30 and TRBJ2-7, with D maybe TRBD2 (7 bases). This CDR3 has 13 amino acids. V was clipped by 3 bases and J by 9 bases, with 18 bases between them. The germline V gene has CDR1 GTSNPN and CDR2 SVGIG (reference sequence). CDR3 nucleotides: TGTGCCTGGAGAACGGGGGGCGAAAAGAGGCAGTACTTC. It specifies CAWRTGGEKRQYF.

V is TRBV11-3 and J is TRBJ2-3, with 7 bases that match TRBD2. CDR1 is SGHNT and CDR2 is YENEEA in the germline V gene. J gave up 7 bases and V 5 bases, and 6 bases lay outside the gene matches. The CDR3 is 13 amino acids. CDR3 nucleotides: TGTGCCAGCAGCCGGGGAGGGCTAAATACGCAGTATTTT. This sequence encodes CASSRGGLNTQYF.

The gene calls are TRBV5-6 and TRBJ1-2, with TRBD1 identical over 9 bases. V dropped 3 bases and J dropped 8; count of bases not matched to a gene: 8. The CDR3 totals 14 residues. CDR1 and CDR2 from the germline V gene are SGHDT and YYEEEE. This CDR3 is CASSWDRAPGGYTF. Here the CDR3 DNA reads TGTGCCAGCAGCTGGGACAGGGCGCCCGGCGGCTACACCTTC.